This paragraph covers one TCR beta chain sequence. The antigen is unknown. CDR1 SQVTM and CDR2 ANQGSEA come from the germline V gene. V shed 5 bases, J shed 4 bases, and the junction held 9 bases outside the gene matches. The CDR3 covers 17 residues. This record belongs to a study of cytomegalovirus exposure and HLA in healthy donors. This PCR relied on a set of 60 Vbeta primers and 13 Jbeta primers. Assay: immunoSEQ multiplex PCR; the TCRdb copy retains only in-frame clones and omits some. The repertoire holds about 90,000 clones, with 84% as singletons. Study-wide points: Presence/absence analyses took donor sequencing depth as roughly uniform.

The TCR sequence derives from a man younger than 35 in good health and CMV-seronegative. Sequencing was carried out using PBMCs. This sequence joins TRBV29-1 and TRBJ2-6; 12 nucleotides line up with TRBD1. CDR3 loop: CSVNILGQGAGANVLTF. In nucleotides, the CDR3 is TGCAGCGTTAATATCTTGGGACAGGGGGCAGGGGCCAACGTCCTGACTTTC.